The clone carrying this T cell receptor (beta chain) was seen many times. This entry comes from a study of human T cells and chemical hapten exposure. Time point given: patch test 2, 6 weeks after DPC sensitization. The treatment: therapeutic diphenylcyclopropenone sensitization with weekly scalp DPC. In TCRdb, the RACE reads were re-called with MiXCR into one record per CDR3 protein. The sample contains fewer than 85,000 distinct CDR3 sequences, about a tenth of which appear only once. The V gene end was trimmed by 5 bases and the J gene end by 2 bases; junction bases not matched to a gene: 7. The CDR3 loop spans 16 amino acids. From germline, CDR1 is SEHNR and CDR2 FQNEAQ (reference sequence).

This sample comprised whole blood, obtained in connection with sensitization to the hapten diphenylcyclopropenone (DPC). The chain joins TRBV7-9 to TRBJ2-3, with 10 nucleotides matching TRBD1. The receptor comes from a woman aged 30 to 39 with alopecia areata. Some clones in this sample may be carry-over from other donors' samples. CDR3 DNA sequence: TGTGCCAGCAGCAAGTTGGGGACAGGGGTCACAGATACGCAGTATTTT. Protein sequence: CASSKLGTGVTDTQYF.